This TCR beta chain was recovered during a study of T cell responses to AZD1222 COVID-19 vaccine. Study-wide results and limits: Following two doses of AZD1222, Spike-specific TCR breadth and depth rose. Donors were mostly white British, more females; clonal diversity possibly underestimated.

Concerning this clone: No antigen is known for it.

The table came from immunoSEQ multiplex PCR; TCRdb's copy has only in-frame clones and leaves some out. The sample has about 95,000 clones; about 89% are singletons. The CDR3 spans 16 residues. Germline V lookup: CDR1 LNHDA, CDR2 SQIVND (reference sequence). The junction had 15 bases not matched to a gene; V was cut back by 6 bases and J by 7 bases. Sample: peripheral blood, taken on day 0 of AZD1222 vaccination. The clonotype originates from an adult in good health. This chain links TRBV19 with TRBJ1-2; 9 bases match TRBD1. The CDR3, as DNA: TGTGCCAGTAGCATGGGTCCGGGACAGGGAAAAAGTGGCTACACCTTC. This translates into CASSMGPGQGKSGYTF.